The sequence of this T cell receptor (beta chain) was determined in a study of blood T cell repertoires in COVID-19. Background on the study: PBMCs, B-cell-depleted T cells, or T cells were the source of the cDNA or gDNA that made up the material.

Participants' reported clinical history set cohort assignment. Produced via immunoSEQ multiplex PCR; TCRdb's table is partial and in-frame only. In the table there are about 260,000 clones, about 88% of which are singletons. The CDR3 loop spans 13 amino acids. V gave up 4 bases and J gave up 2 bases, with 9 bases separating them. CDR1 and CDR2 from the germline V gene are GTSNPN and SVGIG (reference sequence). This TCR derives from a man aged 30 to 39 with acute COVID-19. Input material: PBMCs or T cells enriched from blood (not recorded which). The gene calls are TRBV30 and TRBJ1-5; D is perhaps TRBD1 (6 bases). This CDR3 reads CAWNSGGNQPQHF. The CDR3 region has the DNA TGTGCCTGGAATTCAGGGGGCAATCAGCCCCAGCATTTT. The full variable domain, rest sourced from reference TRBV30 and TRBJ1-5, is SQTIHQWPATLVQPVGSPLSLECTVEGTSNPNLYWYRQAAGRGLQLLFYSVGIGQISSEVPQNLSASRPQDRQFILSSKKLLLSDSGFYLCAWNSGGNQPQHFGDGTRLSIL.